This TCR beta chain was identified in a study of cytomegalovirus exposure and HLA in healthy donors. General study findings and limits: Association with HLA alleles at 0.05 false discovery rate was found for roughly 17,000 TCR beta sequences in a later analysis. Researchers reported that a few CMV-associated chains were confirmed in vitro as CMV antigen-specific.

Amplification used 60 Vbeta primers and 13 Jbeta primers. Sequencing was performed with immunoSEQ multiplex PCR; in TCRdb, only in-frame clones are kept and a portion is missing. Of over 100,000 clones in the sample, roughly three quarters were seen once. A few counts support this clone. The antigen is undetermined. J was trimmed by 0 bases and V by 6 bases; bases with no gene match: 2. CDR1 is SGHTA and CDR2 is FQGNSA in the germline V gene. The CDR3 spans 16 residues. The donors gave bone marrow, and they were healthy. The receptor comes from a woman between 45 and 65 years old in good health and CMV-seropositive. Sequencing was done on a sample of PBMCs. This sequence joins TRBV7-2 and TRBJ2-6; 10 bases align to TRBD1. The CDR3 is CASSGQGGSGANVLTF. In nucleotides, the CDR3 is TGTGCCAGCAGTGGACAGGGGGGCTCTGGGGCCAACGTCCTGACTTTC.